The present entry profiles one T cell receptor (beta chain) with its context. These data originate in a study of T cells after somatic rescue of genetic block. Only in-frame clones appear in the TCRdb table, and some are missing; sequencing was by immunoSEQ multiplex PCR. The data hold 80,000 to 100,000 clones, with 85% to 90% observed a single time. The sequence was collected from a woman in her late teens or twenties. Sequencing used peripheral blood mononuclear cells (PBMCs).

In DNA, the CDR3 is TGTGCCAGCAGTGTACAGGCTAGCGGGAGGGCCAGTGAGCAGTTCTTC. Protein product: CASSVQASGRASEQFF. V usage is TRBV28 and J usage is TRBJ2-1, with 12 bases identical to TRBD2. Looked up from germline, CDR1 is MDHEN and CDR2 is SYDVKM. The ends lost 5 bases at V and 9 bases at J; junction bases unmatched: 11. The CDR3 sequence is 16 residues long. Based on the CDR3 plus reference TRBV28 and TRBJ2-1, the full variable domain is DVKVTQSSRYLVKRTGEKVFLECVQDMDHENMFWYRQDPGLGLRLIYFSYDVKMKEKGDIPEGYSVSREKKERFSLILESASTNQTSMYLCASSVQASGRASEQFFGPGTRLTVL.